A selection of T cell receptor beta chains follows, all from one sample in a study of blood T cell repertoires in COVID-19. TCRdb's table, derived via immunoSEQ multiplex PCR, lists solely in-frame clones and lacks some. The repertoire includes 210,000 or so clones, roughly 87% of them detected once, and approximately 11% sits in the top ten. The sequencing sample was made of PBMCs or T cells enriched from blood (not recorded which). Receptors originate from a man in his thirties or forties who had recovered from COVID-19. The CDR3 runs from the conserved cysteine through the conserved F or W. Each record gives: clone size, V gene, CDR3 protein. The size entry is marked missing in some rows and otherwise reads once, few, many or a size class.

clone_size: -
v_call: TRBV28
cdr3_aa: CASTRAGQGYGYTF

clone_size: -
v_call: TRBV7-2
cdr3_aa: CASSTRGTQYF

clone_size: -
v_call: TRBV24-1
cdr3_aa: CATSDLTSRSGQFF

clone_size: -
v_call: TRBV3-1/TRBV3-2
cdr3_aa: CASSHQGNQPQHF

clone_size: few
v_call: TRBV27
cdr3_aa: CASRKTDTEAFF

clone_size: -
v_call: TRBV19
cdr3_aa: CASSAGRRRGQYEQYF

clone_size: -
v_call: TRBV5-1
cdr3_aa: CASSPGKTTGNTIYF

clone_size: -
v_call: TRBV2
cdr3_aa: CASSEAGTAGRWSSGSWAGELFF

clone_size: -
v_call: TRBV3-1/TRBV3-2
cdr3_aa: CASSQEGGQNIQYF

clone_size: -
v_call: TRBV9
cdr3_aa: CASSVAGGFPGELFF

clone_size: -
v_call: TRBV6-2/TRBV6-3
cdr3_aa: CASSLKSNSPLHF

clone_size: -
v_call: TRBV10-1
cdr3_aa: CASSVRTSGNEQYF

clone_size: once
v_call: TRBV11-2
cdr3_aa: CASSLAIEQYF

clone_size: few
v_call: TRBV3-1/TRBV3-2
cdr3_aa: CASSFGMGQPQHF

clone_size: -
v_call: TRBV28
cdr3_aa: CASSWRGGLTDTQYF

clone_size: -
v_call: TRBV19
cdr3_aa: CASLSLTQGTGNTIYF

clone_size: -
v_call: TRBV4-3
cdr3_aa: CASSQEFASGGTGSEQYF

clone_size: -
v_call: TRBV6-5
cdr3_aa: CASLKDRGTGNTIYF

clone_size: -
v_call: TRBV10-1
cdr3_aa: CASSPGSNTGELFF

clone_size: -
v_call: TRBV5-1
cdr3_aa: CASSLGQGSTDTQYF

clone_size: -
v_call: TRBV2
cdr3_aa: CASNREGGNEQFF

clone_size: -
v_call: TRBV5-4
cdr3_aa: CASSSGAGAYNEQFF

clone_size: -
v_call: TRBV5-1
cdr3_aa: CASSLPQARFGYTF

clone_size: few
v_call: TRBV27
cdr3_aa: CASSPFRGEQYF

clone_size: few
v_call: TRBV3-1/TRBV3-2
cdr3_aa: CASRPNTGITEAFF

clone_size: -
v_call: TRBV4-3
cdr3_aa: CASSQDNRGYPASTDTQYF

clone_size: -
v_call: TRBV28
cdr3_aa: CASSLGTGVYEQYF

clone_size: -
v_call: TRBV5-1
cdr3_aa: CASSHREGEDTQYF

clone_size: -
v_call: TRBV6-5
cdr3_aa: CATTRGTGGQGEQYF

clone_size: -
v_call: TRBV2
cdr3_aa: CASQAYWGGTDTQYF

clone_size: -
v_call: TRBV5-1
cdr3_aa: CASSLEGLDYNEQFF

clone_size: -
v_call: TRBV5-1
cdr3_aa: CASNAGGATNEKLFF

clone_size: -
v_call: TRBV30
cdr3_aa: CAWGGGFSYGYTF

clone_size: -
v_call: TRBV4-3
cdr3_aa: CASSRRGHEQYF

clone_size: many
v_call: TRBV12-3/TRBV12-4
cdr3_aa: CASSFIGGVEAFF

clone_size: -
v_call: TRBV28
cdr3_aa: CASSSGLAGGRVLLQETQYF